The 10 T cell receptor beta chains below come from one sample, sequenced in a study of T cells after yellow fever vaccination. TCRdb reprocessed the 5' RACE reads with MiXCR, giving one entry per CDR3 protein. The table includes hundreds of thousands of distinct CDR3 sequences, roughly 17% detected once. Here the sequenced sample was PBMCs, taken 5 days after the first yellow fever vaccination. The receptors shown here come from a man in his late teens or twenties who received the YFV17D yellow fever vaccine.

J is TRBJ2-1 and V is TRBV19; 8 nucleotides agree with TRBD2. The CDR3 contains 15 residues. Trimming cost V 4 bases and J 7 bases; bases outside gene matches: 9. In germline, CDR1 is LNHDA, CDR2 SQIVND (reference sequence). The CDR3 loop reads CASSTSGGASNEQFF. The CDR3 region has the DNA TGTGCCAGTAGTACCTCCGGGGGGGCCTCAAATGAGCAGTTCTTC.

The sample holds a few counts of this clonotype. This rearrangement joins TRBV6-1 to TRBJ1-5, with D perhaps matching TRBD1 (6 bases). Germline assignment: CDR1 MNHNS and CDR2 SASEGT. V lost 6 bases, J lost 2 bases, and 11 bases lay in between. The CDR3 is made up of 14 amino acids. The CDR3 DNA sequence: TGTGCCAGCAGACACAGGGTCGGCAATCAGCCCCAGCATTTT. Amino acids: CASRHRVGNQPQHF.

This clonotype was recorded a few times. The chain joins TRBV7-2 to TRBJ2-7, with 12 bases matching TRBD2. Germline CDR1 SGHTA, CDR2 FQGNSA. V lost 5 bases, J lost 3 bases, and 5 bases stayed unmatched. The CDR3 length is 15 residues. The CDR3 here is CASSPLAGGLYEQYV. The CDR3 DNA follows: TGTGCCAGCAGCCCACTAGCGGGGGGACTCTACGAGCAGTACGTC.

The gene calls are TRBV12-3 or TRBV12-4 and TRBJ2-7, with D perhaps matching TRBD1 or TRBD2 (5 bases each). The V end lost 6 bases, the J end lost 2 bases, and 17 bases lay between the germline ends. CDR3 size: 15 residues. This CDR3 is CASSEPGTAAYEQYF. CDR3 DNA: TGTGCCAGCAGCGAACCGGGGACGGCCGCCTACGAGCAGTACTTC.

The rearrangement links TRBV11-2 to TRBJ2-7, with TRBD2 identical over 9 bases. The CDR3 sequence is 15 residues long. V dropped 7 bases and J dropped 3; count of bases not matched to a gene: 10. Germline V CDR1 and CDR2: SGHAT, FQNNGV. In DNA, the CDR3 is TGTGCCAGCAAGAAAATAGCGGGGGCGCGCTACGAGCAGTACTTC. Protein sequence: CASKKIAGARYEQYF. The full variable domain, with the rest looked up from reference TRBV11-2 and TRBJ2-7, is EAGVAQSPRYKIIEKRQSVAFWCNPISGHATLYWYQQILGQGPKLLIQFQNNGVVDDSQLPKDRFSAERLKGVDSTLKIQPAKLEDSAVYLCASKKIAGARYEQYFGPGTRLTVT.

This clonotype turned up a few times. CDR3: CASSGEILNQPQHF. The CDR3 DNA sequence: TGTGCCAGCAGCGGGGAAATTCTCAATCAGCCCCAGCATTTT. The chain employs TRBV6-1 and TRBJ1-5, with D unresolved. CDR1 is MNHNS, CDR2 SASEGT, per germline. V was trimmed by 6 bases and J by 3 bases, leaving 12 bases between them. The CDR3 is 14 residues long.

The chain couples TRBV25-1 to TRBJ1-5; no clear D. Germline assignment: CDR1 MGHDK and CDR2 SYGVNS. This CDR3 spans 13 amino acids. Trimming took 1 base from V and 4 from J, leaving 5 bases between them. CDR3 bases: TGTGCCAGCAGTGAATGGCCTAATCAGCCCCAGCATTTT. Translated, it gives CASSEWPNQPQHF. Supplemented by reference TRBV25-1 and TRBJ1-5, the full variable domain reads EADIYQTPRYLVIGTGKKITLECSQTMGHDKMYWYQQDPGMELHLIHYSYGVNSTEKGDLSSESTVSRIRTEHFPLTLESARPSHTSQYLCASSEWPNQPQHFGDGTRLSIL.

This clonotype was seen only a few times. The chain has TRBV7-9 and TRBJ2-5; unclear D gene. The germline gives CDR1 SEHNR, CDR2 FQNEAQ (reference sequence). This CDR3 has 15 residues. Trimming removed 5 bases from V and 0 bases from J, with 13 bases in between. CDR3 bases: TGTGCCAGCAGCCTCAGTATAACGTACCAAGAGACCCAGTACTTC. Translation: CASSLSITYQETQYF.

There are a few counts of this clonotype. This chain uses TRBV5-1 with TRBJ2-7; 10 bases line up with TRBD1. This CDR3 is built from 14 residues. Germline V lookup: CDR1 SGHRS, CDR2 YFSETQ. J lost 3 bases, V lost 4 bases, and 4 bases had no gene match. This CDR3 reads CASSPGTGVYEQYV. CDR3 in DNA: TGCGCCAGCAGCCCTGGGACAGGGGTCTACGAGCAGTACGTC.

The rearrangement uses TRBV27 and TRBJ2-1; TRBD2 aligns across 11 bases. Germline-derived CDR1 and CDR2 are MNHEY and SMNVEV (reference sequence). V lost 4 bases, J lost 0 bases, and 5 bases stayed unmatched. The CDR3 runs 17 residues. CDR3 residues: CASSWASGGPSYNEQFF. The CDR3 region has the DNA TGTGCCAGCAGTTGGGCTAGCGGGGGGCCCTCCTACAATGAGCAGTTCTTC.